This T cell receptor (beta chain) derives from a study of shared clonotypes between healthy human individuals. Study findings and constraints: In general, naive subsets displayed greater estimated richness than memory subsets did. Only blood samples were collected, and tissue repertoires likely differ.

J lost 7 bases, V lost 4 bases, and 6 bases had no gene match. This CDR3 spans 14 amino acids. Germline loops: CDR1 MDHEN, CDR2 SYDVKM. As to this clone: Its antigen is unknown.

Assay used: immunoSEQ multiplex PCR; TCRdb lists only in-frame clones, some missing. Here the sample spans about 380,000 clones, 90% to 98% being singletons. The sample consisted of memory CD8+ T cells sorted from blood. Subset of the sample: CD45RO+ cells pooled with CCR7-negative TemRA cells. This sequence was found in a man between 25 and 39 years old in good health. This sequence joins TRBV28 and TRBJ1-5; TRBD1 matches at 8 bases. The CDR3 nucleotides read TGTGCCAGCAGTTATGGACAGGGCTACCAGCCCCAGCATTTT. Protein sequence: CASSYGQGYQPQHF.